This T cell receptor beta chain is drawn from a study of blood T cell repertoires in COVID-19. Looking at the study overall: There were acute and convalescent COVID-19 samples, and they came from the United States, Italy and Spain. PBMCs, B-cell-depleted T cells, or T cells were the source of the cDNA or gDNA that made up the material.

Germline V gene sequence: CDR1 MNHEY, CDR2 SVGAGI. The CDR3 has 15 amino acids. V was clipped by 4 bases and J by 2 bases, with 13 bases between them. Authors' processing steps: Researchers report that nucleated cell counts were estimated from reference gene primer amplification. Assay used: immunoSEQ multiplex PCR; TCRdb lists only in-frame clones, some missing. V, J and clone size were drawn from that table, and D and trimming were deduced from the DNA. This table has just over 50,000 clones, roughly 87% appearing once. A word on this clone: The same CDR3 also results from other DNA sequences found in this sample.

This clonotype originated in a human donor with active COVID-19. The donor label of this sample is uncertain. This sequence joins TRBV6-5 and TRBJ2-3; D may be TRBD2 (6 bases). Sequencing was performed on peripheral blood. The CDR3 region is CASSSGRGHTDTQYF. The CDR3 DNA reads as TGTGCCAGCAGTTCAGGGCGGGGTCACACAGATACGCAGTATTTT.